This TCR beta chain was profiled in a study of T cell responses to AZD1222 COVID-19 vaccine. The CDR3 contains 13 residues. Trimming stripped 3 bases from V and 5 bases from J, with 11 bases between. In germline, CDR1 is KGHSH, CDR2 LQKENI. Study findings and constraints: Only a handful of people who got AZD1222 tested seropositive at baseline. In a largely white British group with more females than males, clonal diversity was possibly underestimated.

For this clone: The antigen remains undetermined.

Produced via immunoSEQ multiplex PCR; TCRdb's table is partial and in-frame only. The table has 150,000 to 170,000 clones, roughly nine tenths seen once. Source: peripheral blood, taken on day 0 of AZD1222 vaccination. The chain is built from TRBV18 and TRBJ2-7, with D perhaps TRBD1 (6 bases). The sequence derives from an adult in good health. CDR3 nucleotides: TGTGCCAGCTCACCCAACACAGGGAACGAGCAGTACTTC. Encoded protein: CASSPNTGNEQYF.